Each of the 15 T cell receptor beta chains below was sequenced from the same sample in a study of blood T cells in healthy people across ages. For the second PCR, which ran for roughly 6 to 12 cycles, a sample-barcoded 5' primer and a J-beta primer mix were used. MiXCR was run by TCRdb on the 5' RACE reads, yielding one entry per CDR3 protein. The sample yields 950,000 to 1,200,000 distinct CDR3 sequences, 35% to 45% seen once. Sequencing was done on a sample of blood. The receptors were gathered from a man between 18 and 29 years old in good health.

This clonotype appeared a few times. The chain employs TRBV7-9 and TRBJ1-5; D not resolved. V dropped 4 bases and J dropped 2 bases, with 15 bases sitting between them. This CDR3 has 16 residues. Germline CDR1 is SEHNR and CDR2 is FQNEAQ (reference sequence). CDR3 in DNA: TGTGCCAGCAGCTCGGACGGGTTTTCGGGCAATCAGCCCCAGCATTTT. Translated, it gives CASSSDGFSGNQPQHF.

This clonotype occurred many times. The CDR3 reads CSVERTQGEQYF. DNA for the CDR3: TGCAGCGTTGAGAGGACACAAGGCGAGCAGTACTTC. The rearrangement uses TRBV29-1 and TRBJ2-7; weak D call: TRBD1 (5 bases). Per the germline V gene, CDR1 is SQVTM and CDR2 is ANQGSEA. CDR3 length: 12 amino acids. Trimming removed 3 bases at V and 6 bases at J, with 12 bases between.

This clonotype was counted between two and nine times. The rearrangement uses TRBV4-2 and TRBJ2-3; TRBD2 matches 7 bases. Germline lookup yields CDR1 LGHNA and CDR2 YNFKEQ. With 0 bases clipped from V and 2 bases from J, the junction kept 8 bases outside the gene matches. The CDR3 totals 17 residues. The CDR3 sequence: CASSQDLTSSLTDTQYF. CDR3 coding DNA: TGTGCCAGCAGCCAAGATCTGACTAGCAGCCTCACAGATACGCAGTATTTT.

The V call is TRBV6-6, the J call TRBJ2-1; tentatively, D is TRBD1 (6 bases). The germline CDR1 and CDR2 sequences are MNHNY and SVGAGI (reference sequence). CDR3 length: 14 amino acids. V was pared by 6 bases and J by 5 bases, with 14 bases between. In DNA form, the CDR3 reads TGTGCCAGCAGGGAGTACAGGGTGGACAATGAGCAGTTCTTC. Encoded protein: CASREYRVDNEQFF.

The gene calls are TRBV12-3 or TRBV12-4 and TRBJ2-5; 7 nucleotides line up with TRBD1. CDR3 length: 14 residues. The ends lost 5 bases at V and 7 bases at J; junction bases unmatched: 10. This chain's CDR3 is CASSAGTEERTQYF. The CDR3 DNA reads as TGTGCCAGCAGTGCCGGGACAGAAGAGAGGACCCAGTACTTC.

This clonotype was counted once. The J gene is TRBJ2-7, the V gene TRBV28, with 10 bases that match TRBD1. J gave up 7 bases and V 6 bases, and 9 bases lay outside the gene matches. This CDR3 contains 14 residues. Germline V CDR1 and CDR2: MDHEN, SYDVKM. Here the CDR3 reads CASRDRGSHVEQYF. The CDR3 coding sequence is TGTGCCAGCAGGGACAGGGGGTCCCACGTGGAGCAGTACTTC. Full variable domain (rest looked up from reference TRBV28 and TRBJ2-7): DVKVTQSSRYLVKRTGEKVFLECVQDMDHENMFWYRQDPGLGLRLIYFSYDVKMKEKGDIPEGYSVSREKKERFSLILESASTNQTSMYLCASRDRGSHVEQYFGPGTRLTVT.

CDR3 sequence: CTTGRTGGKETQYF. In DNA form, the CDR3 reads TGCACCACCGGGCGGACAGGGGGTAAAGAGACCCAGTACTTC. The rearrangement joins TRBV20-1 to TRBJ2-5, with 10 bases that match TRBD1. The CDR3 runs to 14 residues. Germline V CDR1 and CDR2: DFQATT, SNEGSKA (reference sequence).

This clonotype was observed a few times. The chain couples TRBV10-3 to TRBJ2-6; D is unresolved. Germline loops: CDR1 ENHRY, CDR2 SYGVKD. V was clipped by 8 bases and J by 0 bases, with 14 bases between them. The CDR3 runs 16 residues. The CDR3 reads CAISPVLSSGANVLTF. CDR3 sequence (DNA): TGTGCCATCTCACCGGTTCTAAGCTCTGGGGCCAACGTCCTGACTTTC.

This sequence joins TRBV7-2 and TRBJ1-5, with D possibly being TRBD1 (5 bases). Germline V gene lookup returns CDR1 SGHTA and CDR2 FQGNSA. The CDR3 sequence is 14 residues long. V lost 5 bases, J lost 8 bases, and 16 bases lay in between. CDR3 protein: CASSLVGAREPQHF. For the CDR3, the DNA is TGTGCCAGCAGCCTGGTTGGGGCCCGTGAGCCCCAGCATTTT.

The chain carries TRBV5-1 and TRBJ2-5; TRBD2 matches 15 bases. V lost 3 bases, J lost 3 bases, and 0 bases stayed unmatched. Germline V gene lookup returns CDR1 SGHRS and CDR2 YFSETQ. CDR3 length equals 15 residues. CDR3 protein: CASSWTSGGEETQYF. In DNA, the CDR3 is TGCGCCAGCAGCTGGACTAGCGGGGGGGAAGAGACCCAGTACTTC.

The rearrangement joins TRBV30 to TRBJ1-1; no clear D gene. Germline V gives CDR1 GTSNPN, CDR2 SVGIG (reference sequence). This CDR3 has 13 amino acids. Between the trimmed V and J ends, which lost 8 bases and 2 bases, there was a span of 15 bases. The DNA of the CDR3 is TGTGCCAGAACACAGCAGCCAAACACTGAAGCTTTCTTT. Translating it yields CARTQQPNTEAFF.

Many counts were recorded for this clonotype. The rearrangement uses TRBV5-5 and TRBJ2-1, with D tentatively TRBD2 (5 bases). Judging by the DNA end, TRBJ2-7 fits better; the J call may be wrong. Per germline, CDR1 SGHKS and CDR2 YYEKEE (reference sequence). The CDR3 is 16 residues long. The CDR3 DNA reads TGTGCCAGCAGCTTGGATACACCGAGAGACTACAATGAGCAGTACTTC. Its protein is CASSLDTPRDYNEQYF.

This clonotype turned up a few times. The J gene is TRBJ2-5, the V gene TRBV7-8; D gene uncertain. Per the germline V gene, CDR1 is SGHVS and CDR2 is FQNEAQ. V was cut by 5 bases and J by 5 bases, with 9 bases left in between. The CDR3 totals 12 residues. CDR3 DNA: TGTGCCAGCAGCCCTCAGTTGGAGACCCAGTACTTC. Translation gives CASSPQLETQYF.

This clonotype was seen more than once but under ten times. J is TRBJ2-2 and V is TRBV29-1; the D is unclear. Trimming took off 2 bases at V and 5 bases at J, with 12 bases between the two ends. The germline V gene encodes CDR1 SQVTM and CDR2 ANQGSEA. CDR3 length: 14 residues. CDR3 region: CSVESNGDTGELFF. The CDR3 coding sequence is TGCAGCGTTGAAAGTAATGGGGATACCGGGGAGCTGTTTTTT.

This clonotype was seen only once. The CDR3 region has the DNA TGTGCCAGCAGCTTAGAGACTAGCGGGGGCCAGTGGGATGCGCAGTATTTT. Its protein is CASSLETSGGQWDAQYF. The chain uses TRBV11-2 and TRBJ2-3, with TRBD2 matching over 12 bases. CDR1 and CDR2 (germline): SGHAT, FQNNGV. This CDR3 has 17 residues. J was trimmed by 10 bases and V by 0 bases; bases with no gene match: 11.